The 13 T cell receptor beta chains below were found in one sample sequenced in a study of blood T cell repertoires in COVID-19. TCRdb's copy holds only in-frame clones and misses some; the assay was immunoSEQ multiplex PCR. The table includes some 180,000 clones, roughly 90% detected once. Sequencing was performed on peripheral blood. All receptors derive from a man in his fifties with COVID-19, enrolled during active disease.

Turning to this clone: Other nucleotide sequences in the sample specify the same CDR3. This chain connects TRBV5-1 to TRBJ1-1; 7 bases match TRBD1. Germline CDR1 SGHRS, CDR2 YFSETQ. CDR3 length equals 14 residues. With 4 bases clipped from V and 0 bases from J, the junction kept 3 bases outside the gene matches. The CDR3 loop is CASSPGQVNTEAFF. For the CDR3, the DNA is TGCGCCAGCAGCCCCGGACAGGTGAACACTGAAGCTTTCTTT.

The V call is TRBV7-8, the J call TRBJ1-5; 12 nucleotides align to TRBD1. Germline V gene lookup returns CDR1 SGHVS and CDR2 FQNEAQ. This CDR3 is built from 16 residues. The V gene end was trimmed by 5 bases and the J gene end by 7 bases; junction bases not matched to a gene: 9. For the CDR3, the DNA is TGTGCCAGCAGCGAAACGGGACAGGGGGCGAGACAGCCCCAGCATTTT. Amino acid sequence: CASSETGQGARQPQHF.

The rearrangement uses TRBV28 and TRBJ1-2; perhaps TRBD1 as D (6 bases). The CDR3 loop spans 13 amino acids. Trimming removed 5 bases at V and 6 bases at J, with 13 bases between. Germline lookup yields CDR1 MDHEN and CDR2 SYDVKM. The CDR3 nucleotides read TGTGCCAGCAGTGAACAGGGTATTAATGGCTACACCTTC. This sequence encodes CASSEQGINGYTF.

CDR3 coding DNA: TGTGCCAGCAGCTTTAGCGGGTGGATAGGAGAGACCCAGTACTTC. This encodes CASSFSGWIGETQYF. The chain employs TRBV5-6 and TRBJ2-5; 7 nucleotides agree with TRBD2. Germline lookup yields CDR1 SGHDT and CDR2 YYEEEE. V gave up 2 bases and J gave up 4 bases; unmatched junction bases: 8. This CDR3 spans 15 amino acids.

The V and J genes are TRBV5-6 and TRBJ2-4; 13 nucleotides line up with TRBD2. Per the germline V gene, CDR1 is SGHDT and CDR2 is YYEEEE. The CDR3 is 19 residues long. The V gene end was trimmed by 4 bases and the J gene end by 0 bases; junction bases not matched to a gene: 10. In DNA, the CDR3 is TGTGCCAGCAGCGAGGGGTGGGGACTAGCGGGACTAGCCAAAAACATTCAGTACTTC. This sequence encodes CASSEGWGLAGLAKNIQYF.

The chain recombines TRBV5-4 with TRBJ1-3; TRBD1 aligns across 9 bases. With 3 bases clipped from V and 1 base from J, the junction kept 8 bases outside the gene matches. Germline V CDR1 and CDR2: SGHNT, YYREEE (reference sequence). The CDR3 sequence is 17 residues long. The CDR3 DNA is TGTGCCAGCAGCTCATATACCGGGACAGGGTCTGGAAACACCATATATTTT. Translating gives CASSSYTGTGSGNTIYF. Combining the CDR3 with reference TRBV5-4 and TRBJ1-3 gives the whole variable domain ETGVTQSPTHLIKTRGQQVTLRCSSQSGHNTVSWYQQALGQGPQFIFQYYREEENGRGNFPPRFSGLQFPNYSSELNVNALELDDSALYLCASSSYTGTGSGNTIYFGEGSWLTVV.

The chain recombines TRBV19 with TRBJ2-3, with 10 positions matching TRBD2. Per germline, CDR1 LNHDA and CDR2 SQIVND (reference sequence). J gave up 6 bases and V 6 bases, and 15 bases lay outside the gene matches. CDR3 length: 17 amino acids. The CDR3 nucleotides are TGTGCCAGTAGCAATCCCAGGGCTAGCGGGAGTGTGGATACGCAGTATTTT. As protein: CASSNPRASGSVDTQYF.

This chain links TRBV2 with TRBJ1-5; 8 nucleotides align to TRBD1. The junction had 8 bases not matched to a gene; V was cut back by 4 bases and J by 6 bases. This CDR3 contains 15 residues. Germline CDR1 and CDR2: SNHLY and FYNNEI. CDR3 region: CASSVDRVGSQPQHF. CDR3 coding DNA: TGTGCCAGCAGTGTGGACAGGGTGGGTAGTCAGCCCCAGCATTTT.

A single count supports this clone. J is TRBJ2-7 and V is TRBV7-8, with 10 positions matching TRBD2. The V gene's germline CDR1 is SGHVS and CDR2 FQNEAQ. CDR3 length: 15 residues. The J segment lost 6 bases and the V segment lost 2 bases, leaving 7 bases of the junction unmatched. CDR3 coding DNA: TGTGCCAGCAGCTTACCCAGCGGGAGGGCTGGCGAGCAGTACTTC. Translating it yields CASSLPSGRAGEQYF.

This chain joins TRBV10-3 and TRBJ2-3; 7 bases are shared with TRBD2. Germline V gene lookup returns CDR1 ENHRY and CDR2 SYGVKD. The CDR3 length is 15 residues. V was clipped by 11 bases and J by 3 bases; unmatched bases: 14. CDR3 residues: CASRPPGLSTDTQYF. CDR3 sequence (DNA): TGTGCCTCCCGCCCCCCGGGACTATCTACAGATACGCAGTATTTT.

V and J are TRBV6-2 or TRBV6-3 and TRBJ1-5; no clear D gene. Germline CDR1 is MNHEY and CDR2 is SVGEGT. V gave up 6 bases and J gave up 5 bases, with 20 bases separating them. CDR3 length: 16 amino acids. In DNA, the CDR3 is TGTGCCAGCAGCCTTATACGGACTCTAAGGGATCAGCCCCAGCATTTT. It is translated as CASSLIRTLRDQPQHF.

V usage is TRBV5-5 and J usage is TRBJ1-2; TRBD1 matches 7 bases. The ends lost 0 bases at V and 0 bases at J; junction bases unmatched: 5. Germline lookup yields CDR1 SGHKS and CDR2 YYEKEE (reference sequence). The CDR3 length is 16 residues. CDR3 in amino acids: CASSLVPGTANYGYTF. CDR3 nucleotide sequence: TGTGCCAGCAGCTTGGTTCCCGGGACAGCTAACTATGGCTACACCTTC.

The sample holds a few counts of this clone. The chain couples TRBV6-5 to TRBJ1-5, with 7 bases identical to TRBD1. The V gene end was trimmed by 6 bases and the J gene end by 6 bases; junction bases not matched to a gene: 11. The CDR3 consists of 15 residues. Looked up from germline, CDR1 is MNHEY and CDR2 is SVGAGI. The CDR3 loop reads CASRPRQGGSQPQHF. The DNA for the CDR3 is TGTGCCAGCAGGCCCAGACAGGGCGGTAGTCAGCCCCAGCATTTT.